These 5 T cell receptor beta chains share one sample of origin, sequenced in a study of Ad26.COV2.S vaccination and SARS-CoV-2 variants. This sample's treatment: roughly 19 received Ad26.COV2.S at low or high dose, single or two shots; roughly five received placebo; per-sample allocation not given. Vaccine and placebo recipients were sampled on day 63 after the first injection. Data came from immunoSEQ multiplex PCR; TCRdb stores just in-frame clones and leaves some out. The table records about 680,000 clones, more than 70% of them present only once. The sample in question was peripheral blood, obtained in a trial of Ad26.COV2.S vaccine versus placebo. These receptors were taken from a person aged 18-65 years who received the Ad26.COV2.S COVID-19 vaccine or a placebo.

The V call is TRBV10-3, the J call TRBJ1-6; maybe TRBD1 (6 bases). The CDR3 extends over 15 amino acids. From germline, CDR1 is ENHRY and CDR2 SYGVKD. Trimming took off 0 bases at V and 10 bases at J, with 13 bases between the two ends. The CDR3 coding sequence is TGTGCCATCAGTGAGTCGAACGGAGGGGGATCACCCCTCCACTTT. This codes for CAISESNGGGSPLHF.

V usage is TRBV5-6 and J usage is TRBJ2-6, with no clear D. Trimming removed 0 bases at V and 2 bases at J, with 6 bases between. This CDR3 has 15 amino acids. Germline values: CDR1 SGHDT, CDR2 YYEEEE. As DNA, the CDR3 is TGTGCCAGCAGCTTGGGCAGTGCTGGGGCCAACGTCCTGACTTTC. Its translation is CASSLGSAGANVLTF. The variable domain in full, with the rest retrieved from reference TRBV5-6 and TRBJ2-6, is DAGVTQSPTHLIKTRGQQVTLRCSPKSGHDTVSWYQQALGQGPQFIFQYYEEEERQRGNFPDRFSGHQFPNYSSELNVNALLLGDSALYLCASSLGSAGANVLTFGAGSRLTVL.

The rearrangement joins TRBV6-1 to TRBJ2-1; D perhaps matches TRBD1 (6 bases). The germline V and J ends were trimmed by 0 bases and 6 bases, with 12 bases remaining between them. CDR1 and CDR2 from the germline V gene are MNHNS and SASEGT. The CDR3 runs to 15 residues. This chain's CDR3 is CASSEAGARFNEQFF. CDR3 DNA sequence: TGTGCCAGCAGTGAAGCGGGGGCCAGGTTCAATGAGCAGTTCTTC.

This CDR3 is CASSLAPPTLYGYTF. The CDR3 coding sequence is TGTGCCAGCAGCTTGGCTCCCCCTACCCTCTATGGCTACACCTTC. The V gene is TRBV5-5, the J gene TRBJ1-2; D uncertain. The CDR3 is 15 amino acids. Per the germline V gene, CDR1 is SGHKS and CDR2 is YYEKEE (reference sequence). V shed 0 bases and J shed 4 bases, with 13 bases lying between them.

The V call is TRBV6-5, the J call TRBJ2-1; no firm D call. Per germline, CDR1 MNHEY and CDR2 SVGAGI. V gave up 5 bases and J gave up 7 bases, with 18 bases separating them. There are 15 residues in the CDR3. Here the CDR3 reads CASSKWLIPTNEQFF. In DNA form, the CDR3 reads TGTGCCAGCAGTAAGTGGTTGATACCGACTAATGAGCAGTTCTTC.